This is a list of T cell receptor beta chains from one sample in a study of blood T cell repertoires in COVID-19. Generated by immunoSEQ multiplex PCR, the TCRdb table keeps only in-frame clones and is missing some. The sample gives a few hundred thousand clones, 75% to 95% of which show up once; just over 2.5% is in the top ten. Sequencing input: peripheral blood. The receptors stem from a person aged 18 to 29 with COVID-19, enrolled during active disease. The CDR3 runs from the conserved cysteine through the conserved F or W. The order of the fields is clone size, D gene, CDR3 length, J gene, V gene, CDR3 DNA, CDR3 protein. A D gene is named only where the DNA matches it firmly. Only some rows state a clone size, as once, few, many or a class for expanded clones.

NA | NA | 11 | TRBJ2-5 | TRBV2 | TGTGCCAGCAGTCGGGGAGAGACCCAGTACTTC | CASSRGETQYF
NA | TRBD2 | 16 | TRBJ2-1 | TRBV11-2 | TGTGCCAGCAGCTTAGGCGGACTAGCGGGACTCAATGAGCAGTTCTTC | CASSLGGLAGLNEQFF
once | NA | 14 | TRBJ2-5 | TRBV7-2 | TGTGCCAGCAGCTTATCAGGGCCTGGGGAGACCCAGTACTTC | CASSLSGPGETQYF
NA | TRBD2 | 21 | TRBJ2-7 | TRBV7-3 | TGTGCCAGCAGCCCCTCCCGGGGGACAAGGGGTCCGGGACTAGCTGACGACGAGCAGTACTTC | CASSPSRGTRGPGLADDEQYF
NA | TRBD2 | 16 | TRBJ2-3 | TRBV5-6 | TGTGCCAGCAGCTTGGTGGCGGGAGGGCGTGGAGATACGCAGTATTTT | CASSLVAGGRGDTQYF
NA | TRBD1 | 15 | TRBJ2-7 | TRBV4-2 | TGTGCCAGCAGCCCAGCGGGACAGGGGGCTACCGAGCAGTACTTC | CASSPAGQGATEQYF
NA | TRBD1 | 17 | TRBJ1-5 | TRBV28 | TGTGCCAGCAGTCGTGGATCCGGGACAGCGAAGGGACAGCCCCAGCATTTT | CASSRGSGTAKGQPQHF
NA | TRBD2 | 15 | TRBJ2-3 | TRBV3-1/TRBV3-2 | TGTGCCAGCAGTGTACTAGCGGGAGCACTCGATACGCAGTATTTT | CASSVLAGALDTQYF
NA | NA | 12 | TRBJ2-7 | TRBV7-9 | TGTGCCAGCAGCTTATCGGGGTACGAGCAGTACTTC | CASSLSGYEQYF
NA | TRBD2 | 16 | TRBJ2-1 | TRBV4-1 | TGCGCCAGCAGCAAATTAGCGGGAGACCCCGACAATGAGCAGTTCTTC | CASSKLAGDPDNEQFF
once | NA | 13 | TRBJ1-1 | TRBV29-1 | TGCAGCGTTGAACGGCAGGGAGGCACTGAAGCTTTCTTT | CSVERQGGTEAFF
NA | NA | 15 | TRBJ2-7 | TRBV11-1 | TGTGCCAGCAGCTTAACAGGTATTAGCTCCTACGAGCAGTACTTC | CASSLTGISSYEQYF
NA | TRBD1 | 16 | TRBJ2-3 | TRBV7-3 | TGTGCCAGTAGCTCCTGGGGACAGGGCGGTACAGATACGCAGTATTTT | CASSSWGQGGTDTQYF
NA | NA | 15 | TRBJ2-5 | TRBV18 | TGTGCCAGCTCACCTTTAACAGGAACCCAAGAGACCCAGTACTTC | CASSPLTGTQETQYF
NA | NA | 17 | TRBJ1-6 | TRBV19 | TGTGCCAGTAGTACTCCGCAGGGCAGCTCCTATAATTCACCCCTCCACTTT | CASSTPQGSSYNSPLHF
NA | NA | 11 | TRBJ2-7 | TRBV12-3/TRBV12-4 | TGTGCCAGCAGGCATCGGGGTGAGCAGTACTTC | CASRHRGEQYF
NA | TRBD2 | 15 | TRBJ2-1 | TRBV4-1 | TGCGCCAGCAGCCATATTGGGACTAGGGTCAATGAGCAGTTCTTC | CASSHIGTRVNEQFF
NA | NA | 14 | TRBJ2-1 | TRBV4-2 | TGTGCCAGCAGCCAGGACAGTCTGCTCAATGAGCAGTTCTTC | CASSQDSLLNEQFF
NA | NA | 13 | TRBJ1-1 | TRBV27 | TGTGCCAGCAGTTTATCGCGAGGCACTGAAGCTTTCTTT | CASSLSRGTEAFF
few | NA | 17 | TRBJ1-5 | TRBV21-1 | TGTGCCAGCAGCAAAGGCCCAGGGGGCATCGTGAATCAGCCCCAGCATTTT | CASSKGPGGIVNQPQHF
NA | NA | 14 | TRBJ2-1 | TRBV11-2 | TGTGCCAGCAGCAACCGTCGGCAGGGTCTTCAGCAGTTCTTC | CASSNRRQGLQQFF
NA | NA | 14 | TRBJ1-2 | TRBV15 | TGTGCCACCAGCAGAGAGTGGGACTTAAATGGCTACACCTTC | CATSREWDLNGYTF
NA | TRBD2 | 16 | TRBJ2-3 | TRBV29-1 | TGCAGCGTTGATGGCGCGAGAGCGGGAGTGACAGATACGCAGTATTTT | CSVDGARAGVTDTQYF
NA | NA | 16 | TRBJ1-5 | TRBV2 | TGTGCCAGCAGTGCTCAGGGACTTTATAGCAATCAGCCCCAGCATTTT | CASSAQGLYSNQPQHF
NA | NA | 18 | TRBJ2-7 | TRBV4-3 | TGCGCCAGCAGCCAAGATGGGTTTGGGGGGGCAAGCTCCTACGAGCAGTACTTC | CASSQDGFGGASSYEQYF
NA | NA | 13 | TRBJ2-3 | TRBV29-1 | TGCAGCGTTCCTGGACAGAACACAGATACGCAGTATTTT | CSVPGQNTDTQYF
once | TRBD2 | 14 | TRBJ2-1 | TRBV10-3 | TGTGCCATCAGAGGTTCTAGCGGGAGTTTCGAGCAGTTCTTC | CAIRGSSGSFEQFF
NA | TRBD1 | 16 | TRBJ2-4 | TRBV5-1 | TGCGCCAGCAGCTTGGGGGACAGGGAGGCCAAAAACATTCAGTACTTC | CASSLGDREAKNIQYF
NA | NA | 13 | TRBJ1-1 | TRBV25-1 | TGTGCCAGCAGTGCTTACGTAACAGGGGAAGCTTTCTTT | CASSAYVTGEAFF
NA | NA | 14 | TRBJ2-1 | TRBV7-9 | TGTGCCAGCAGCTTAATTAGCGTCTACAATGAGCAGTTCTTC | CASSLISVYNEQFF
NA | NA | 12 | TRBJ2-7 | TRBV13 | TGTGCCAGCAGCCCTCGGTCCGGGGAGCAGTACTTC | CASSPRSGEQYF
once | TRBD2 | 15 | TRBJ2-7 | TRBV7-2 | TGTGCCAGCAGCGCGGGACTAGCGGGCTACTACGAGCAGTACTTC | CASSAGLAGYYEQYF
NA | TRBD2 | 19 | TRBJ2-7 | TRBV7-8 | TGTGCCAGCAGCTTAAGGGGACTAGCGGGAGGGCTAATTCCAAACGAGCAGTACTTC | CASSLRGLAGGLIPNEQYF
once | TRBD1 | 14 | TRBJ2-7 | TRBV29-1 | TGCAGCGTACCGGGACAGGGGCCCCCCTACGAGCAGTACTTC | CSVPGQGPPYEQYF
NA | TRBD1 | 17 | TRBJ2-3 | TRBV30 | TGTGCCTGGAGTTATGGATCCGGGACAGGGTGGACAGATACGCAGTATTTT | CAWSYGSGTGWTDTQYF
NA | TRBD2 | 15 | TRBJ2-7 | TRBV9 | TGTGCCAGCAGCGTCCTAGCGGGAGATGAATACGAGCAGTACTTC | CASSVLAGDEYEQYF
NA | NA | 13 | TRBJ2-1 | TRBV12-5 | TGTGCTAGTGGGGAGAGCTCCTACAATGAGCAGTTCTTC | CASGESSYNEQFF
once | TRBD1 | 15 | TRBJ1-2 | TRBV7-2 | TGTGCCAGCAGCTTAACCGGGACAGGGCCCCATGGCTACACCTTC | CASSLTGTGPHGYTF
few | TRBD2 | 21 | TRBJ2-3 | TRBV7-9 | TGTGCCAGCAGCATATCCCCCGGACTAGCGGGAGCTTCGGGCGGCACAGATACGCAGTATTTT | CASSISPGLAGASGGTDTQYF
NA | NA | 16 | TRBJ2-2 | TRBV27 | TGTGCCAGCAGCCCTAGACAGTTCGCGAACACCGGGGAGCTGTTTTTT | CASSPRQFANTGELFF
NA | TRBD1 | 15 | TRBJ1-4 | TRBV7-9 | TGTGCCAGCAGTTCTCAGGGGGGCCCTAATGAAAAACTGTTTTTT | CASSSQGGPNEKLFF
NA | NA | 12 | TRBJ1-1 | TRBV10-2 | TGCGCCAGCGCCCACTCGAACACTGAAGCTTTCTTT | CASAHSNTEAFF
NA | NA | 14 | TRBJ2-2 | TRBV19 | TGTGCCAGTAGTATAGGTGAAGGAGCCGGGGAGCTGTTTTTT | CASSIGEGAGELFF
NA | NA | 11 | TRBJ2-7 | TRBV7-9 | TGTGCCAGCAGCTTCTCCCTTGAGCAGTACTTC | CASSFSLEQYF
NA | NA | 15 | TRBJ2-1 | TRBV4-3 | TGCGCCAGCAGCCAAGTTTCGGGAGCTCGGAATGAGCAGTTCTTC | CASSQVSGARNEQFF
NA | NA | 12 | TRBJ1-1 | TRBV10-3 | TGTGCCATCGGTAGAGAGAACACTGAAGCTTTCTTT | CAIGRENTEAFF
NA | NA | 14 | TRBJ1-2 | TRBV29-1 | TGCAGCGCCGGAGGGGCAGGGAAGGACTATGGCTACACCTTC | CSAGGAGKDYGYTF
NA | TRBD1 | 16 | TRBJ2-7 | TRBV28 | TGTGCCAGCAGTTTTAGGGGACAGGACGGTGGTCTCGAGCAGTACTTC | CASSFRGQDGGLEQYF
NA | NA | 14 | TRBJ1-6 | TRBV5-8 | TGTGCCAGCAGCTGGACAATCTATAATTCACCCCTCCACTTT | CASSWTIYNSPLHF
NA | TRBD2 | 14 | TRBJ2-5 | TRBV7-9 | TGTGCCAGCAGCCCGGGACTAGCGGTGGAGACCCAGTACTTC | CASSPGLAVETQYF
once | TRBD1 | 14 | TRBJ1-1 | TRBV6-5 | TGTGCCAGCAGTTACTCGGGACAGGCCTCTGAAGCTTTCTTT | CASSYSGQASEAFF
NA | NA | 15 | TRBJ2-2 | TRBV2 | TGTGCCAGCAGTGGGAGGGGTCTGGGCACCGGGGAGCTGTTTTTT | CASSGRGLGTGELFF
NA | NA | 15 | TRBJ1-6 | TRBV19 | TGTGCCAGTAAAACAGCAAGCTCCTATAATTCACCCCTCCACTTT | CASKTASSYNSPLHF
once | NA | 14 | TRBJ1-4 | TRBV11-2 | TGTGCCAGCAGCTTAGACCAGCAGGGAGAAAAACTGTTTTTT | CASSLDQQGEKLFF
NA | TRBD1 | 16 | TRBJ2-5 | TRBV19 | TGTGCCAGTAGTACCCAGGGACAGACCCTCCAAGAGACCCAGTACTTC | CASSTQGQTLQETQYF
NA | NA | 13 | TRBJ1-4 | TRBV2 | TGTGCCAGTCAGGCCGAGACTAATGAAAAACTGTTTTTT | CASQAETNEKLFF
NA | NA | 13 | TRBJ2-5 | TRBV5-1 | TGCGCCAGCAGCCCCGAGAATCAAGAGACCCAGTACTTC | CASSPENQETQYF
NA | TRBD2 | 15 | TRBJ2-1 | TRBV4-1 | TGCGCCAGCAGCCAACCGGCACTAGCGGGAGTCGAGCAGTTCTTC | CASSQPALAGVEQFF
NA | TRBD2 | 14 | TRBJ2-7 | TRBV11-2 | TGTGCCAGCAGCTGGACTAGTGGAGAGTACGAGCAGTACTTC | CASSWTSGEYEQYF
NA | TRBD1 | 12 | TRBJ2-1 | TRBV27 | TGTGCCAGCAGTCGAGGGGGCACTGAGCAGTTCTTC | CASSRGGTEQFF